This TCR beta chain emerged from a study of T cells in Graves' hyperthyroidism and ophthalmopathy. Regions amplified from RNA transcripts were the TCR beta CDR3 regions. HTBI primers were employed in a first-round RT-PCR of the TCR CDR3. MiXCR, applied by TCRdb to the multiplex PCR reads, yields one record per CDR3 protein. The sample consists of some 690,000 distinct CDR3 sequences, approximately 15% of them appearing once. At least ten counts were recorded for this clonotype. Per germline, CDR1 DFQATT and CDR2 SNEGSKA (reference sequence). Between the trimmed V and J ends, which lost 1 base and 5 bases, there was a span of 11 bases. There are 13 residues in the CDR3. Each diagnosis was grounded in clinical symptoms, serum thyroxine and TRAb, thyroid ultrasound, and orbital computed tomography.

Sequenced input: blood. The sequence derives from a man between 45 and 60 years old with Graves' hyperthyroidism. The genes are TRBV20-1 and TRBJ2-5; TRBD2 might be the D (5 bases). CDR3 bases: TGCAGTGCTAGAGGGACGGGGATGGAGACCCAGTACTTC. It specifies CSARGTGMETQYF.